The 19 T cell receptor beta chains below come from one sample, sequenced in a study of PD-1 blockade in classical Hodgkin lymphoma. This table comes from immunoSEQ multiplex PCR, and its TCRdb copy is limited to in-frame clones, with some not included. The sample has some 40,000 clones, about 70% seen once; the top ten hold around an eighth. All patients experienced relapse after autologous stem cell transplantation, and brentuximab vedotin exposure was variable. Sequencing used peripheral blood mononuclear cells (PBMCs), obtained before the second cycle of nivolumab. The source of these receptors is a human donor with classical Hodgkin lymphoma.

The J gene is TRBJ2-7, the V gene TRBV6-5, with D perhaps matching TRBD1 or TRBD2 (5 bases each). Germline-derived CDR1 and CDR2 are MNHEY and SVGAGI. V lost 4 bases to trimming and J lost 2 bases, with 12 bases between them. This CDR3 contains 14 residues. CDR3 protein: CASSLLSGPYEQYF. The CDR3 DNA reads as TGTGCCAGCAGTTTGCTTTCGGGACCCTACGAGCAGTACTTC.

The chain is built from TRBV5-1 and TRBJ1-4, with D possibly TRBD1 on 5 matching bases. This CDR3 is 16 amino acids long. Germline CDR1 reads SGHRS; CDR2 reads YFSETQ. Trimming removed 0 bases at V and 3 bases at J, with 12 bases between. The CDR3 is CASSLGSGPSNEKLFF. CDR3 DNA sequence: TGCGCCAGCAGCTTGGGATCGGGACCATCTAATGAAAAACTGTTTTTT.

This clone appeared once. The rearrangement links TRBV6-6 to TRBJ1-1, with no clear D. The CDR3 is 15 amino acids. The V end lost 6 bases, the J end lost 0 bases, and 14 bases lay between the germline ends. The germline V gene encodes CDR1 MNHNY and CDR2 SVGAGI (reference sequence). The CDR3 protein is CASRTGRQMNTEAFF. CDR3 coding DNA: TGTGCCAGCAGGACTGGACGGCAAATGAACACTGAAGCTTTCTTT.

J is TRBJ2-1 and V is TRBV7-3; no firm D call. Germline values: CDR1 SGHTA, CDR2 FQGTGA. Trimming removed 1 base at V and 3 bases at J, with 4 bases between. The CDR3 runs to 13 residues. The CDR3 protein is CASSLNRYNEQFF. Written as DNA, the CDR3 is TGTGCCAGCAGCTTAAATCGCTACAATGAGCAGTTCTTC. The full variable domain, rest sourced from reference TRBV7-3 and TRBJ2-1, is GAGVSQTPSNKVTEKGKYVELRCDPISGHTALYWYRQSLGQGPEFLIYFQGTGAADDSGLPNDRFFAVRPEGSVSTLKIQRTERGDSAVYLCASSLNRYNEQFFGPGTRLTVL.

The J gene is TRBJ1-2, the V gene TRBV10-3; a weak D match, TRBD1 (5 bases). Germline values: CDR1 ENHRY, CDR2 SYGVKD. This CDR3 spans 14 amino acids. Trimming took off 4 bases at V and 4 bases at J, with 13 bases between the two ends. The CDR3: CAISASGVGYGYTF. In DNA form, the CDR3 reads TGTGCCATCAGTGCTTCGGGGGTCGGCTATGGCTACACCTTC.

V usage is TRBV10-3 and J usage is TRBJ1-3; no firm D call. Deletions cut 8 bases from V and 2 bases from J, with 7 bases between. Germline lookup yields CDR1 ENHRY and CDR2 SYGVKD. The CDR3 extends over 12 amino acids. The CDR3 loop is CAIGGAGNTIYF. CDR3 coding DNA: TGTGCCATCGGTGGGGCTGGAAACACCATATATTTT.

The CDR3 nucleotides are TGCGCCAGCAGCGCTGGGTATGCCTATGGCTACACCTTC. Translated, it gives CASSAGYAYGYTF. This chain uses TRBV4-3 with TRBJ1-2; no definite D call. Germline V gives CDR1 LGHNA, CDR2 YSLEER. The CDR3 consists of 13 residues. The ends were cut back, 5 bases at V and 4 bases at J, with 11 bases in the middle.

The V call is TRBV6-5, the J call TRBJ2-1; perhaps TRBD1 as D (6 bases). Germline V gene sequence: CDR1 MNHEY, CDR2 SVGAGI. V was clipped by 5 bases and J by 7 bases, with 12 bases between them. The CDR3 has 13 amino acids. The CDR3 DNA reads TGTGCCAGCAGTCCCGAAACAGGGAATGAGCAGTTCTTC. As protein: CASSPETGNEQFF.

The gene calls are TRBV11-2 and TRBJ2-1; D not certain. The CDR3 spans 14 residues. Per the germline V gene, CDR1 is SGHAT and CDR2 is FQNNGV. V was cut by 5 bases and J by 12 bases, with 20 bases left in between. Here the CDR3 DNA reads TGTGCCAGCAGCCTTCGTTCGGCATTGCCAGGGCAGTTCTTC. Translated: CASSLRSALPGQFF.

The chain combines TRBV18 with TRBJ2-7; 10 bases match TRBD1. CDR1 is KGHSH, CDR2 LQKENI, per germline. This CDR3 is built from 14 residues. Losses at the gene ends were 4 bases for V and 5 bases for J; bases not matched to a gene: 5. CDR3 in DNA: TGTGCCAGCTCACGGGACAGGGGTACCCACGAGCAGTACTTC. Translating it yields CASSRDRGTHEQYF.

V and J are TRBV5-1 and TRBJ2-3, with D tentatively TRBD2 (7 bases). From germline, CDR1 is SGHRS and CDR2 YFSETQ. The CDR3 runs to 13 residues. Trimming left V 7 bases short and J 4 bases short, with 13 bases between. As DNA, the CDR3 is TGCGCCAGCCGGGGGGCAGGAGCAGATACGCAGTATTTT. It yields the protein CASRGAGADTQYF.

V usage is TRBV5-4 and J usage is TRBJ2-3; D is unresolved. V lost 5 bases and J 5 bases, leaving 18 bases between the germline ends. The germline V gene has CDR1 SGHNT and CDR2 YYREEE (reference sequence). The CDR3 is 15 residues long. CDR3 loop: CASSPRGADLDTQYF. In nucleotides, the CDR3 is TGTGCCAGCAGTCCTCGTGGCGCAGACCTAGATACGCAGTATTTT.

The chain couples TRBV6-5 to TRBJ1-3; D is possibly TRBD1 (5 bases). The CDR3 length is 16 residues. The germline V and J ends were trimmed by 0 bases and 3 bases, with 12 bases remaining between them. Looked up from germline, CDR1 is MNHEY and CDR2 is SVGAGI. The CDR3, as DNA: TGTGCCAGCAGTTACTCGAGGGACCTCTATGGAAACACCATATATTTT. Its translation is CASSYSRDLYGNTIYF.

The CDR3 DNA reads TGCGCCAGCAGTCAATCGGTGGGGGATGAGCAGTTCTTC. Translation: CASSQSVGDEQFF. The chain recombines TRBV23-1 with TRBJ2-1; D possibly uses TRBD1 or TRBD2 (5 bases each). TRBV23-1 is flagged as an ORF with uncertain function. The CDR3 is 13 amino acids. The germline V and J ends were trimmed by 0 bases and 8 bases, with 8 bases remaining between them.

The chain recombines TRBV30 with TRBJ2-2; weak D call: TRBD1 (5 bases). Germline values: CDR1 GTSNPN, CDR2 SVGIG (reference sequence). Trimming removed 3 bases at V and 6 bases at J, with 11 bases between. There are 13 residues in the CDR3. CDR3 DNA sequence: TGTGCCTGGAGGAGAGCAGGGTCCGGGGAGCTGTTTTTT. Its translation is CAWRRAGSGELFF. The variable domain in full, with the rest retrieved from reference TRBV30 and TRBJ2-2, is SQTIHQWPATLVQPVGSPLSLECTVEGTSNPNLYWYRQAAGRGLQLLFYSVGIGQISSEVPQNLSASRPQDRQFILSSKKLLLSDSGFYLCAWRRAGSGELFFGEGSRLTVL.

The chain couples TRBV4-3 to TRBJ1-4; D is undetermined. The V and J ends lost 2 bases and 0 bases respectively, with 13 bases between them. Germline V gene data show CDR1 as LGHNA and CDR2 as YSLEER. This CDR3 has 17 residues. CDR3 nucleotide sequence: TGCGCCAGCAGCCAAAGCGGAATCCGTGCAACTAATGAAAAACTGTTTTTT. Translation: CASSQSGIRATNEKLFF.

The chain combines TRBV9 with TRBJ1-3, with D possibly matching TRBD1 (5 bases). The CDR3 is 15 amino acids. V was shortened by 3 bases and J by 1 base, with 11 bases between the two germline ends. Germline-derived CDR1 and CDR2 are SGDLS and YYNGEE. CDR3 residues: CASSAGGRSGNTIYF. The CDR3 bases are TGTGCCAGCAGCGCCGGGGGTCGATCTGGAAACACCATATATTTT.

The V and J genes are TRBV7-7 and TRBJ2-3; the D is unclear. Trimming pared 1 base from V and 0 bases from J, leaving 2 bases between. Looked up from germline, CDR1 is SSHAT and CDR2 is FNYEAQ (reference sequence). The length of the CDR3 is 13 residues. This CDR3 is CASSLDSTDTQYF. The CDR3, as DNA: TGTGCCAGCAGCTTAGACAGCACAGATACGCAGTATTTT. The full variable domain, with the rest looked up from reference TRBV7-7 and TRBJ2-3, is GAGVSQSPRYKVTKRGQDVTLRCDPISSHATLYWYQQALGQGPEFLTYFNYEAQPDKSGLPSDRFSAERPEGSISTLTIQRTEQRDSAMYRCASSLDSTDTQYFGPGTRLTVL.

The rearrangement joins TRBV7-2 to TRBJ1-5; no clear D. Trimming took off 5 bases at V and 4 bases at J, with 9 bases between the two ends. The CDR3 totals 13 residues. Germline-derived CDR1 and CDR2 are SGHTA and FQGNSA. In DNA form, the CDR3 reads TGTGCCAGCAGCCAAACAAGAAATCAGCCCCAGCATTTT. The encoded protein is CASSQTRNQPQHF.